The 18 T cell receptor beta chains below were found in one sample sequenced in a study of blood T cell repertoires in COVID-19. Assay used: immunoSEQ multiplex PCR; TCRdb lists only in-frame clones, some missing. The sample includes approximately 110,000 clones, 70% to 75% of them seen just once. Input material: peripheral blood. The receptors were sampled from an elderly man with COVID-19, enrolled during active disease.

This rearrangement joins TRBV30 to TRBJ2-5; TRBD1 agrees at 11 bases. This CDR3 is built from 16 residues. The germline CDR1 and CDR2 sequences are GTSNPN and SVGIG (reference sequence). V lost 1 base, J lost 5 bases, and 9 bases stayed unmatched. The CDR3 spells CAWSAGQGVFAETQYF. In nucleotides, the CDR3 is TGTGCCTGGAGTGCGGGACAGGGGGTATTCGCGGAGACCCAGTACTTC.

This clone has a handful of counts. J is TRBJ2-7 and V is TRBV19; possibly TRBD2 for D (6 bases). This CDR3 is built from 14 residues. Trimming removed 6 bases from V and 7 bases from J, with 19 bases in between. Germline V gene sequence: CDR1 LNHDA, CDR2 SQIVND (reference sequence). CDR3 sequence reads: CASSPLRDPREQYF. The CDR3 nucleotides read TGTGCCAGTAGCCCCCTGCGGGACCCAAGGGAGCAGTACTTC.

The CDR3 reads CASTESQGQHYGYTF. DNA for the CDR3: TGTGCCAGCACCGAGTCACAGGGGCAGCACTATGGCTACACCTTC. V is TRBV6-6 and J is TRBJ1-2, with 7 bases that match TRBD1. Germline V gene lookup returns CDR1 MNHNY and CDR2 SVGAGI (reference sequence). The CDR3 is 15 amino acids. J gave up 3 bases and V 7 bases, and 11 bases lay outside the gene matches.

The rearrangement joins TRBV7-2 to TRBJ2-1; 12 bases align to TRBD2. Germline V gives CDR1 SGHTA, CDR2 FQGNSA. Unmatched junction bases numbered 8, after V lost 6 bases and J lost 8 bases. This CDR3 contains 15 residues. The CDR3 DNA sequence: TGTGCCAGCAGTCCCGGGACTAGCGGGTACCATGAGCAGTTCTTC. This sequence encodes CASSPGTSGYHEQFF. Full variable domain (outside the CDR3, taken from reference TRBV7-2 and TRBJ2-1): GAGVSQSPSNKVTEKGKDVELRCDPISGHTALYWYRQSLGQGLEFLIYFQGNSAPDKSGLPSDRFSAERTGGSVSTLTIQRTQQEDSAVYLCASSPGTSGYHEQFFGPGTRLTVL.

The rearrangement joins TRBV30 to TRBJ2-1, with TRBD1 matching over 9 bases. The germline gives CDR1 GTSNPN, CDR2 SVGIG (reference sequence). With V trimmed by 3 bases and J by 6 bases, 12 bases remained unmatched. CDR3 size: 16 residues. The CDR3 spells CAWSPSDRGRGNEQFF. Here the CDR3 DNA reads TGTGCCTGGAGCCCGTCGGACAGGGGACGTGGCAATGAGCAGTTCTTC.

This clone was detected only a few times. The chain uses TRBV11-1 and TRBJ1-6; the match to TRBD1 covers 9 bases. The J segment lost 10 bases and the V segment lost 3 bases, leaving 10 bases of the junction unmatched. This CDR3 contains 16 residues. Germline V gene lookup returns CDR1 SGHAT and CDR2 FQDESV (reference sequence). CDR3 coding DNA: TGTGCCAGCAGCTTCGGGACAGGGAAGAGTAACTCACCCCTCCACTTT. Translated, it gives CASSFGTGKSNSPLHF.

This clone was observed a few times. This sequence joins TRBV30 and TRBJ2-1; a weak D match, TRBD2 (5 bases). This CDR3 spans 13 amino acids. Germline CDR1 GTSNPN, CDR2 SVGIG (reference sequence). V lost 0 bases to trimming and J lost 12 bases, with 15 bases between them. The CDR3 nucleotides are TGTGCCTGGAGTGTACTTGCGGGCGGGCGGCAGTTCTTC. As protein: CAWSVLAGGRQFF. Full variable domain (remainder filled in from reference TRBV30 and TRBJ2-1): SQTIHQWPATLVQPVGSPLSLECTVEGTSNPNLYWYRQAAGRGLQLLFYSVGIGQISSEVPQNLSASRPQDRQFILSSKKLLLSDSGFYLCAWSVLAGGRQFFGPGTRLTVL.

About this clone: Since the CDR3 does not end with the conserved phenylalanine or tryptophan, this likely comes from a read error. The chain has TRBV19 and TRBJ1-6; weak D call: TRBD1 (5 bases). The germline V and J ends were trimmed by 2 bases and 6 bases, with 8 bases remaining between them. This CDR3 contains 14 residues. CDR1 is LNHDA, CDR2 SQIVND, per germline (reference sequence). The CDR3 region has the DNA TGTGCCAGTAGTATATTCGGGACTAATTCACCCCTCCACCTT. It is translated as CASSIFGTNSPLHL.

The chain joins TRBV5-4 to TRBJ2-3; 12 positions match TRBD1. Germline lookup yields CDR1 SGHNT and CDR2 YYREEE (reference sequence). The CDR3 sequence is 16 residues long. V lost 3 bases, J lost 4 bases, and 6 bases stayed unmatched. CDR3 nucleotides: TGTGCCAGCAGCTCCCCGGGACAGGGGGCATCAGATACGCAGTATTTT. It translates to CASSSPGQGASDTQYF.

The rearrangement uses TRBV5-1 and TRBJ2-7, with D perhaps TRBD1 (6 bases). The CDR3 consists of 18 residues. The ends were cut back, 4 bases at V and 0 bases at J, with 23 bases in the middle. The germline gives CDR1 SGHRS, CDR2 YFSETQ. The CDR3 DNA is TGCGCCAGCAGCCCCGTAAGCCAAGGGGGTCATGGCTCCTACGAGCAGTACTTC. It specifies CASSPVSQGGHGSYEQYF.

The rearrangement joins TRBV28 to TRBJ1-6; D remains ambiguous. The CDR3 is made up of 13 amino acids. The ends were cut back, 7 bases at V and 10 bases at J, with 14 bases in the middle. Germline loops: CDR1 MDHEN, CDR2 SYDVKM. This CDR3 reads CASMRGAGSPLHF. The CDR3 region has the DNA TGTGCCAGCATGAGAGGCGCCGGGTCACCCCTCCACTTT.

The J gene is TRBJ1-1, the V gene TRBV2, with TRBD1 as a possible D gene (6 bases). The CDR3 is 12 amino acids. Germline CDR1 SNHLY, CDR2 FYNNEI. The V gene lost 4 bases and the J gene lost 8 bases, with 11 bases spanning the gap. The CDR3 protein is CASSVRTAEAFF. The CDR3 nucleotides are TGTGCCAGCAGTGTGCGGACAGCAGAAGCTTTCTTT.

The V gene is TRBV9, the J gene TRBJ2-1, with 12 bases aligning to TRBD2. Unmatched junction bases numbered 8, after V lost 4 bases and J lost 6 bases. The CDR3 contains 16 residues. CDR1 is SGDLS and CDR2 is YYNGEE in the germline V gene. The CDR3 coding sequence is TGTGCCAGCAGCCCACGACTAGCGGGAGAGTTCAATGAGCAGTTCTTC. Protein: CASSPRLAGEFNEQFF.

The chain joins TRBV3-1 (or the pseudogene TRBV3-2) to TRBJ2-3; 7 nucleotides align to TRBD1. Germline CDR1 and CDR2: LGHDT and YNNKEL (reference sequence). Germline trimming cut 3 bases from V and 3 bases from J; bases unmatched to any gene: 15. The CDR3 extends over 18 amino acids. Here the CDR3 DNA reads TGTGCCAGCAGCCAGGTGGCCGGCGACAGGGCTGCAACAGATACGCAGTATTTT. Translated, it gives CASSQVAGDRAATDTQYF.

The chain combines TRBV5-1 with TRBJ1-5; perhaps TRBD1 as D (5 bases). CDR1 and CDR2 (germline): SGHRS, YFSETQ. The CDR3 length is 14 residues. V was pared by 0 bases and J by 5 bases, with 9 bases between. The CDR3 DNA reads TGCGCCAGCAGCTTGGAAGGGACTTATCAGCCCCAGCATTTT. Encoded protein: CASSLEGTYQPQHF.

This sequence joins TRBV29-1 and TRBJ2-7, with 7 bases identical to TRBD2. From germline, CDR1 is SQVTM and CDR2 ANQGSEA. Trimming at V came to 0 bases and at J to 0 bases, leaving 5 bases not matched to a gene. The CDR3 has 15 residues. CDR3 in amino acids: CSVEEGGRSSYEQYF. In DNA, the CDR3 is TGCAGCGTTGAAGAAGGCGGGAGAAGCTCCTACGAGCAGTACTTC.

The chain links TRBV28 to TRBJ2-1; D is perhaps TRBD2 (5 bases). V lost 8 bases, J lost 2 bases, and 19 bases lay in between. Germline values: CDR1 MDHEN, CDR2 SYDVKM. The CDR3 is made up of 16 amino acids. The CDR3 here is CASHLGLAGTYNEQFF. The DNA for the CDR3 is TGTGCCAGCCACCTCGGTCTGGCGGGCACCTACAATGAGCAGTTCTTC.

The sample holds one count of this clone. This chain joins TRBV6-5 and TRBJ2-6; 7 positions agree with TRBD1. J was trimmed by 2 bases and V by 7 bases; bases with no gene match: 5. The CDR3 totals 15 residues. Per germline, CDR1 MNHEY and CDR2 SVGAGI. The CDR3 nucleotides are TGTGCCAGCACCAGAGACAGGGCTGGGGCCAACGTCCTGACTTTC. As protein: CASTRDRAGANVLTF.